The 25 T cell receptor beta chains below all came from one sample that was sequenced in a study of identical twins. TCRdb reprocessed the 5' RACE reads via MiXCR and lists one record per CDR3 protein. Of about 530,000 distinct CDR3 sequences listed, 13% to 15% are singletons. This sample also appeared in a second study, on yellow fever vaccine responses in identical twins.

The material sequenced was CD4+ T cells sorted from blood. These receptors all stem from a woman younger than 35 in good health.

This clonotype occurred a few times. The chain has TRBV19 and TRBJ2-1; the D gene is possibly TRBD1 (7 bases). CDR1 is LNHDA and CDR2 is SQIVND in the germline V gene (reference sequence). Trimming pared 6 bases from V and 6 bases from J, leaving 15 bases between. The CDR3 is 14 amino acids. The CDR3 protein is CASSRGRTFNEQFF. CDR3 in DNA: TGTGCCAGTAGCAGGGGGAGGACCTTCAATGAGCAGTTCTTC. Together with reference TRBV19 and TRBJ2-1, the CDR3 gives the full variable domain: DGGITQSPKYLFRKEGQNVTLSCEQNLNHDAMYWYRQDPGQGLRLIYYSQIVNDFQKGDIAEGYSVSREKKESFPLTVTSAQKNPTAFYLCASSRGRTFNEQFFGPGTRLTVL.

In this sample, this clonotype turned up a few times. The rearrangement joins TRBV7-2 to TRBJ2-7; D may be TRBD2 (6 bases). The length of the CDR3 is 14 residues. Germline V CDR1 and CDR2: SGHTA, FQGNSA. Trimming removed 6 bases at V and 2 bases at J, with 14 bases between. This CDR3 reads CASSFMGLAYEQYF. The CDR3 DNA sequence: TGTGCCAGCAGTTTTATGGGACTCGCCTACGAGCAGTACTTC.

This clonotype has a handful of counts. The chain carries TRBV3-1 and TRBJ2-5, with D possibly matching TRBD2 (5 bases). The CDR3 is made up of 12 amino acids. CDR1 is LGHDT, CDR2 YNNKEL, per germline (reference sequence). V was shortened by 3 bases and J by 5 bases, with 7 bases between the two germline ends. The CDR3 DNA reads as TGTGCCAGCAGCCAGAGGGAGGAGACCCAGTACTTC. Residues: CASSQREETQYF.

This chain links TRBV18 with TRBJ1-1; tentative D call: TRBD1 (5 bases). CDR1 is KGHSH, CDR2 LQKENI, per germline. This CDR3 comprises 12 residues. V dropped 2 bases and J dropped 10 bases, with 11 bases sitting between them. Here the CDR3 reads CASSPIEGTAFF. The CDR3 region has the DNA TGTGCCAGCTCACCAATCGAGGGGACAGCTTTCTTT.

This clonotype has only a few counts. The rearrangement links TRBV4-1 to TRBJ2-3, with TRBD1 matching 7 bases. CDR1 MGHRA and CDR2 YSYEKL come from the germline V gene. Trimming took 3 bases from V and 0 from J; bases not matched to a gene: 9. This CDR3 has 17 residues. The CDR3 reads CASSQEGQALSTDTQYF. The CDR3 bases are TGCGCCAGCAGCCAGGAAGGACAGGCCCTTAGCACAGATACGCAGTATTTT.

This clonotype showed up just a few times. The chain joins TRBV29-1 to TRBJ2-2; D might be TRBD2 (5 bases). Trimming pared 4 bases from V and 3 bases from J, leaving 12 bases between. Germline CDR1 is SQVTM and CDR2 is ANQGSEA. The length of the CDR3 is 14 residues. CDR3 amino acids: CSVVGLAYTGELFF. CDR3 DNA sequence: TGCAGCGTTGTAGGTCTAGCATACACCGGGGAGCTGTTTTTT.

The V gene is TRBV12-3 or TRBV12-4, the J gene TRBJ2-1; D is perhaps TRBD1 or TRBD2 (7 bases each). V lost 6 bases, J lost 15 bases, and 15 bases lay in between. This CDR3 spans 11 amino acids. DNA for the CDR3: TGTGCCAGCAGCTTCGACAGGGAGGGGTTCTTC. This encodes CASSFDREGFF.

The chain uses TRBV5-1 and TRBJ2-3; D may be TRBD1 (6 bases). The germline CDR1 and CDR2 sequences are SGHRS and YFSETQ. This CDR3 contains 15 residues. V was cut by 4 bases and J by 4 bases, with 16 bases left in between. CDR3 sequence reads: CASSPGHISADTQYF. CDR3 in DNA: TGCGCCAGCAGCCCGGGACATATATCGGCAGATACGCAGTATTTT. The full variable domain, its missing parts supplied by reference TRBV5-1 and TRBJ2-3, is KAGVTQTPRYLIKTRGQQVTLSCSPISGHRSVSWYQQTPGQGLQFLFEYFSETQRNKGNFPGRFSGRQFSNSRSEMNVSTLELGDSALYLCASSPGHISADTQYFGPGTRLTVL.

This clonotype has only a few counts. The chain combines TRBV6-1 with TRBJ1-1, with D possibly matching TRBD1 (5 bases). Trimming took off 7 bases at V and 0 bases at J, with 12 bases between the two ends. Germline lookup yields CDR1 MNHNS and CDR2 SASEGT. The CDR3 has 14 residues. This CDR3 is CASKWDLMNTEAFF. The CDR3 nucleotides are TGTGCCAGCAAATGGGACTTGATGAACACTGAAGCTTTCTTT.

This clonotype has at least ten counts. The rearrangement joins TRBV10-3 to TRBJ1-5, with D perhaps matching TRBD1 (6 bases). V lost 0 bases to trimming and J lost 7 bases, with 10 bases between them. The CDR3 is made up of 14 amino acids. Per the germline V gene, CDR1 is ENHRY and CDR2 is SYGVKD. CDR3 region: CAISESGAKQPQHF. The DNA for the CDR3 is TGTGCCATCAGTGAGTCGGGGGCGAAGCAGCCCCAGCATTTT.

CDR3 amino acids: CASSRRTGGIDTGELFF. As DNA, the CDR3 is TGTGCCAGCAGCCGCCGGACAGGGGGGATCGACACCGGGGAGCTGTTTTTT. The genes are TRBV12-3 or TRBV12-4 and TRBJ2-2; 10 bases are shared with TRBD1. Losses at the gene ends were 6 bases for V and 3 bases for J; bases not matched to a gene: 10. The CDR3 runs to 17 residues.

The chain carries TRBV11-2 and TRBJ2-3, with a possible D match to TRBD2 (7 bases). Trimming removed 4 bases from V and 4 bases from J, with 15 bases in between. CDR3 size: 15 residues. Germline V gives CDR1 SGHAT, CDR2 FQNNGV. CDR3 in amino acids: CASSWTEGGADTQYF. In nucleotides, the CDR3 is TGTGCCAGCAGCTGGACGGAGGGGGGGGCAGATACGCAGTATTTT.

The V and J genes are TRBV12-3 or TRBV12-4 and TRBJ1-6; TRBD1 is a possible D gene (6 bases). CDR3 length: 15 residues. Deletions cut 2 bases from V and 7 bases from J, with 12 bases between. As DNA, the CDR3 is TGTGCCAGCAGTTTATTACAGGGACACAATTCACCCCTCCACTTT. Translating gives CASSLLQGHNSPLHF.

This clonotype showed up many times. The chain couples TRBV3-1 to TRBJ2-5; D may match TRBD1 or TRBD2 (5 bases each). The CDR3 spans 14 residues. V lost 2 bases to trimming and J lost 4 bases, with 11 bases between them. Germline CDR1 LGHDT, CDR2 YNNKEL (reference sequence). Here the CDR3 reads CASSQLGDVETQYF. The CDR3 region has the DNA TGTGCCAGCAGCCAACTGGGGGATGTAGAGACCCAGTACTTC.

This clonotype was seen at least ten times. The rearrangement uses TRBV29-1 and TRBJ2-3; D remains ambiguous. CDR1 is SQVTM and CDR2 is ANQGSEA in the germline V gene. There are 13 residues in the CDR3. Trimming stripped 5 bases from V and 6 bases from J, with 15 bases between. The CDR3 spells CSVKRTTGDTQYF. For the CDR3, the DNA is TGCAGCGTTAAAAGGACCACCGGGGATACGCAGTATTTT.

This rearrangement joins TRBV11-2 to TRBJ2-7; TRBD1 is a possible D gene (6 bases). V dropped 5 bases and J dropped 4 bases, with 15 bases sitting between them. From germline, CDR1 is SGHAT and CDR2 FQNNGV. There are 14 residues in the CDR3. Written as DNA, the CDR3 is TGTGCCAGCAGCCTCGTCCCAGGGGATTACGAGCAGTACTTC. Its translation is CASSLVPGDYEQYF.

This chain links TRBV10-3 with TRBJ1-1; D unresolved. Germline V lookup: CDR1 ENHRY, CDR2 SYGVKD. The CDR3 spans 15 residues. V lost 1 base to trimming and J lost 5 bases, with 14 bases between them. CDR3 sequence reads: CAISEYDRPRTEAFF. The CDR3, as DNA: TGTGCCATCAGTGAGTATGACCGGCCGAGGACTGAAGCTTTCTTT.

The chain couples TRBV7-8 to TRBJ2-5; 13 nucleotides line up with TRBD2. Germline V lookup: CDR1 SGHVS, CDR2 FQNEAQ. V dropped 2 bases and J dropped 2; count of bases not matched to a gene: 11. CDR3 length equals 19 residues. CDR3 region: CASSLSGLAGVGGQETQYF. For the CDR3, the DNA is TGTGCCAGCAGCTTATCTGGACTAGCGGGAGTGGGGGGACAAGAGACCCAGTACTTC. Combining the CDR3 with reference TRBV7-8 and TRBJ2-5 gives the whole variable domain GAGVSQSPRYKVAKRGQDVALRCDPISGHVSLFWYQQALGQGPEFLTYFQNEAQLDKSGLPSDRFFAERPEGSVSTLKIQRTQQEDSAVYLCASSLSGLAGVGGQETQYFGPGTRLLVL.

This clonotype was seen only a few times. The CDR3, as DNA: TGTGCCAGCAGAAACCAGGGGGTCGGGAATTCACCCCTCCACTTT. Translated: CASRNQGVGNSPLHF. The gene calls are TRBV6-1 and TRBJ1-6, with 7 positions matching TRBD1. CDR3 length equals 15 residues. The V gene's germline CDR1 is MNHNS and CDR2 SASEGT. Losses at the gene ends were 6 bases for V and 7 bases for J; bases not matched to a gene: 9.

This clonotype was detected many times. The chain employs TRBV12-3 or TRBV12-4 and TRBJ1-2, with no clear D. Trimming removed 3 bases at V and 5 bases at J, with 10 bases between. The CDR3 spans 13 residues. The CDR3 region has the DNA TGTGCCAGCAGTTTTAGGGTGCGGTATGGCTACACCTTC. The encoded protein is CASSFRVRYGYTF.

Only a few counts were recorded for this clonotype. Written as DNA, the CDR3 is TGTGCCAGCAGTGCATGGGACAGGGGGGTCTACGAGCAGTACGTC. It is translated as CASSAWDRGVYEQYV. The rearrangement joins TRBV28 to TRBJ2-7; 11 bases match TRBD1. The CDR3 is 15 amino acids. Germline CDR1 is MDHEN and CDR2 is SYDVKM. V lost 5 bases and J lost 3; bases outside the gene matches: 6.

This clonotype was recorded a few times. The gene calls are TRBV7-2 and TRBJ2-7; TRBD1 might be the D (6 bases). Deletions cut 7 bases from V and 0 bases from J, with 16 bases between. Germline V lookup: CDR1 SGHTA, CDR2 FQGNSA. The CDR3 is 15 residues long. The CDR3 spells CASTPSTGSSYEQYF. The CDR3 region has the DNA TGTGCCAGCACCCCCTCGACAGGCAGCTCCTACGAGCAGTACTTC.

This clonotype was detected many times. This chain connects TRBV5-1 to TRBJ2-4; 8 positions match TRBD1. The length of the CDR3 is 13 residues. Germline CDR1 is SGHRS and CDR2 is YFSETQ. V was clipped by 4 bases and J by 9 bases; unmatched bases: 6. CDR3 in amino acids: CASSLGQGTIQYF. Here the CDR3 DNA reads TGCGCCAGCAGCCTAGGACAGGGAACCATTCAGTACTTC.

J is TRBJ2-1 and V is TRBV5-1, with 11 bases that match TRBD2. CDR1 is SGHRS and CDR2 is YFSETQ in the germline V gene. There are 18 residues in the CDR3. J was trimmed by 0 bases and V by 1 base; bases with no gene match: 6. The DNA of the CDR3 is TGCGCCAGCAGCTTGACTAGCGGGAGCCCGAGCTCCTACAATGAGCAGTTCTTC. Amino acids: CASSLTSGSPSSYNEQFF.

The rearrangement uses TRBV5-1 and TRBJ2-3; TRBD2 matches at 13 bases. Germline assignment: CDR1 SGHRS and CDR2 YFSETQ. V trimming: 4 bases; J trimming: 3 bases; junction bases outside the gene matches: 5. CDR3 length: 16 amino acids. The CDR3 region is CASSPTGLAGTDTQYF. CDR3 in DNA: TGCGCCAGCAGCCCTACGGGACTAGCGGGGACAGATACGCAGTATTTT.